The clone carrying this TCR beta chain was counted a single time. The authors' processing: Amplification with reference gene primers provided the estimates of nucleated cell counts. Assay: immunoSEQ multiplex PCR; the TCRdb copy retains only in-frame clones and omits some. V and J calls and clone size are copied from that table; D and trimming were computed from the DNA. In the table there are 240,000 or so clones, roughly 88% of which are singletons. The data originate from a study of blood T cell repertoires in COVID-19. At the level of the study: Sources were T cells, B-cell-depleted T cells, or PBMCs; the material itself was cDNA or gDNA.

This CDR3 has 15 amino acids. This chain joins TRBV21-1 and TRBJ1-5; TRBD1 was called by the table and not checked on the DNA. TRBV21-1 has pseudogene status. This clonotype originated in an elderly man with acute or convalescent COVID-19. Sequencing was carried out using peripheral blood. The CDR3 DNA follows: TGTGCCAGCAGCAAACGACGCAGGGGCCTTCAGCCCCAGCATTTT. The encoded protein is CASSKRRRGLQPQHF.